This T cell receptor (beta chain) was retrieved from a study of breast tumors, draining lymph nodes, adjacent tissues. Axillary draining lymph nodes of breast cancer patients supplied the node samples. The germline gives CDR1 LNHDA, CDR2 SQIVND (reference sequence). The germline V and J ends were trimmed by 5 bases and 1 base, with 17 bases remaining between them. The CDR3 loop spans 16 amino acids. TCRdb used MiXCR to reprocess the multiplex PCR reads, holding one entry per CDR3 protein. The sample lists 140,000 to 150,000 distinct CDR3 sequences, less than 35% occurring once. The study's findings and limits: Tumor repertoires ranked between lymph nodes and nontumor tissue in diversity, with V and J gene preferences.

This clonotype was picked up a small number of times. Its cognate antigen is unknown. A much larger clone is a single base away; this may be a read error. This is likely a read error, given that the CDR3 carries no conserved phenylalanine or tryptophan at its end. The chain employs TRBV19 and TRBJ2-5; no reliable D call. Sequenced material: axillary lymph node tissue. The origin of this receptor is a female donor with breast cancer. Some clones in this sample may be carry-over from other donors' samples. CDR3 nucleotide sequence: TGTGCCAGTAGTTCGTCACTCGCCCCGATCCAAGAGACCCAGTACTCC. Protein product: CASSSSLAPIQETQYS.